This TCR beta chain was captured in a study of cytomegalovirus exposure and HLA in healthy donors. Study observations and caveats: A few chains linked to CMV were shown in vitro to be specific for CMV antigens. Productive status was seen about 90% or about 30% of the time for most TCR beta V segments in an earlier analysis.

The CDR3 runs 13 residues. Germline loops: CDR1 GTSNPN, CDR2 SVGIG (reference sequence). V was trimmed by 1 base and J by 8 bases, leaving 14 bases between them. In the case of this clone: What it binds is not known.

The PCR ran on 60 Vbeta and 13 Jbeta primers. TCRdb's table, derived via immunoSEQ multiplex PCR, lists solely in-frame clones and lacks some. The sample shows approximately 150,000 clones, approximately 80% of them seen only once. At sampling all donors were nominally healthy, likely with unrecorded immune exposures. This clonotype was obtained from a woman aged 25 to 39 in good health and CMV-seronegative. This chain joins TRBV30 and TRBJ1-2, with no clear D. Sequencing was carried out using PBMCs. CDR3 nucleotides: TGTGCCTGGAGTGAAGGTTGGAGAGGAGGCTACACCTTC. As protein: CAWSEGWRGGYTF.